These 21 T cell receptor beta chains originate from one sample sequenced in a study of blood T cell repertoires in COVID-19. Sequencing used immunoSEQ multiplex PCR; TCRdb keeps in-frame clones, though not all of them. The sample shows 300,000 to 350,000 clones, about 85% of them seen only once. Sequenced: peripheral blood. The source of these receptors is a man aged 18 to 29 with active or convalescent COVID-19.

CDR3 amino acids: CAISELAAYNEQYF. The CDR3 nucleotides are TGTGCCATCAGTGAACTAGCGGCTTACAACGAGCAGTACTTC. V is TRBV10-3 and J is TRBJ2-7, with 8 bases identical to TRBD2. Germline trimming cut 3 bases from V and 5 bases from J; bases unmatched to any gene: 6. CDR3 length: 14 amino acids. In germline, CDR1 is ENHRY, CDR2 SYGVKD.

This chain connects TRBV7-9 to TRBJ2-1; D is possibly TRBD2 (5 bases). Germline CDR1 and CDR2: SEHNR and FQNEAQ (reference sequence). The CDR3 length is 13 residues. V lost 8 bases and J 5 bases, leaving 13 bases between the germline ends. The CDR3, as DNA: TGTGCCAGCGGGGTAGAGGGAAACAATGAGCAGTTCTTC. Its translation is CASGVEGNNEQFF. Looking up the rest from reference TRBV7-9 and TRBJ2-1 gives the full variable domain: DTGVSQNPRHKITKRGQNVTFRCDPISEHNRLYWYRQTLGQGPEFLTYFQNEAQLEKSRLLSDRFSAERPKGSFSTLEIQRTEQGDSAMYLCASGVEGNNEQFFGPGTRLTVL.

The rearrangement links TRBV13 to TRBJ2-1; the match to TRBD2 covers 10 bases. The J segment lost 5 bases and the V segment lost 1 base, leaving 8 bases of the junction unmatched. The CDR3 has 17 amino acids. The germline V gene has CDR1 PRHDT and CDR2 FYEKMQ (reference sequence). The CDR3 DNA follows: TGTGCCAGCAGCTTAGAGTCGGCTAGCGGGAGTCACAATGAGCAGTTCTTC. It yields the protein CASSLESASGSHNEQFF.

V and J are TRBV7-6 and TRBJ1-6; D gene uncertain. This CDR3 has 17 residues. The germline V and J ends were trimmed by 4 bases and 0 bases, with 13 bases remaining between them. The V gene's germline CDR1 is SGHVS and CDR2 FNYEAQ. The CDR3 reads CASSSGLTVSYNSPLHF. CDR3 coding DNA: TGTGCCAGCAGCTCAGGACTGACCGTCTCCTATAATTCACCCCTCCACTTT.

This clone was seen a single time. V usage is TRBV7-2 and J usage is TRBJ1-3; D remains ambiguous. This CDR3 region has 16 residues. Trimming pared 1 base from V and 0 bases from J, leaving 10 bases between. Looked up from germline, CDR1 is SGHTA and CDR2 is FQGNSA. CDR3 nucleotides: TGTGCCAGCAGCTTAGGGGCCTTACACTCTGGAAACACCATATATTTT. Protein: CASSLGALHSGNTIYF.

This chain connects TRBV5-1 to TRBJ1-3; no clear D gene. V was clipped by 4 bases and J by 1 base, with 6 bases between them. Germline V gives CDR1 SGHRS, CDR2 YFSETQ. The CDR3 runs to 13 residues. In DNA form, the CDR3 reads TGCGCCAGCAGCCCATCATCTGGAAACACCATATATTTT. Protein product: CASSPSSGNTIYF.

The V and J genes are TRBV7-2 and TRBJ1-6; D may be TRBD1 (6 bases). Trimming stripped 4 bases from V and 8 bases from J, with 15 bases between. This CDR3 is built from 15 residues. From germline, CDR1 is SGHTA and CDR2 FQGNSA. The DNA of the CDR3 is TGTGCCAGCAGCTCTCGGCACAGGGTTGATTCACCCCTCCACTTT. It translates to CASSSRHRVDSPLHF.

V is TRBV28 and J is TRBJ1-2, with TRBD1 matching 8 bases. Trimming removed 3 bases from V and 4 bases from J; junction bases left unmatched: 4. The V gene's germline CDR1 is MDHEN and CDR2 SYDVKM. The CDR3 covers 14 residues. CDR3 region: CASSFDRGGYGYTF. The CDR3 DNA is TGTGCCAGCAGTTTCGACAGGGGTGGCTATGGCTACACCTTC.

CDR3 residues: CASRTGQANTEAFF. As DNA, the CDR3 is TGTGCCAGCAGAACCGGACAGGCTAACACTGAAGCTTTCTTT. J is TRBJ1-1 and V is TRBV7-8; 7 bases are shared with TRBD1. Germline assignment: CDR1 SGHVS and CDR2 FQNEAQ. This CDR3 contains 14 residues. The V segment lost 6 bases and the J segment 2 bases; nucleotides outside the gene matches: 6.

The rearrangement joins TRBV4-1 to TRBJ2-7; 9 bases match TRBD2. The CDR3 has 15 amino acids. The J segment lost 2 bases and the V segment lost 4 bases, leaving 6 bases of the junction unmatched. In germline, CDR1 is MGHRA, CDR2 YSYEKL. The CDR3 is CASSPRTSAAYEQYF. The CDR3 DNA follows: TGCGCCAGCAGCCCGAGGACTAGCGCAGCCTACGAGCAGTACTTC.

This chain links TRBV7-6 with TRBJ2-3, with 10 nucleotides matching TRBD1. J gave up 4 bases and V 3 bases, and 4 bases lay outside the gene matches. Germline CDR1 and CDR2: SGHVS and FNYEAQ. The CDR3 runs to 15 residues. DNA for the CDR3: TGTGCCAGCAGCTTGGGACAGGGGATTCCAGATACGCAGTATTTT. As protein: CASSLGQGIPDTQYF. The full variable domain, completed using reference TRBV7-6 and TRBJ2-3, is GAGVSQSPRYKVTKRGQDVALRCDPISGHVSLYWYRQALGQGPEFLTYFNYEAQQDKSGLPNDRFSAERPEGSISTLTIQRTEQRDSAMYRCASSLGQGIPDTQYFGPGTRLTVL.

The chain recombines TRBV25-1 with TRBJ1-5; TRBD1 might be the D (5 bases). The CDR3 has 15 residues. V was pared by 1 base and J by 7 bases, with 14 bases between. CDR1 and CDR2 (germline): MGHDK, SYGVNS. The CDR3 protein is CASSESTRVGQPQHF. CDR3 sequence (DNA): TGTGCCAGCAGTGAATCCACCAGGGTCGGACAGCCCCAGCATTTT.

V is TRBV9 and J is TRBJ2-3; D not resolved. V was cut by 0 bases and J by 2 bases, with 7 bases left in between. Germline assignment: CDR1 SGDLS and CDR2 YYNGEE. The CDR3 loop spans 14 amino acids. CDR3 in DNA: TGTGCCAGCAGCGTAGGTACTAACACAGATACGCAGTATTTT. This codes for CASSVGTNTDTQYF.

This clone showed up just a few times. The V call is TRBV7-2, the J call TRBJ2-7, with D possibly being TRBD1 (5 bases). The CDR3 contains 14 residues. Germline V CDR1 and CDR2: SGHTA, FQGNSA. V gave up 5 bases and J gave up 2 bases, with 13 bases separating them. The CDR3 bases are TGTGCCAGCAGCCCCTGGACATCTACCTACGAGCAGTACTTC. It specifies CASSPWTSTYEQYF.

J is TRBJ1-1 and V is TRBV6-6; maybe TRBD1 (5 bases). CDR1 is MNHNY, CDR2 SVGAGI, per germline (reference sequence). Trimming took off 4 bases at V and 0 bases at J, with 15 bases between the two ends. CDR3 length: 16 residues. The CDR3 region has the DNA TGTGCCAGCAGTTTCGGGGGGGGGATAATGAACACTGAAGCTTTCTTT. Protein: CASSFGGGIMNTEAFF.

The rearrangement joins TRBV28 to TRBJ2-4; 9 nucleotides align to TRBD1. Germline CDR1 is MDHEN and CDR2 is SYDVKM. V lost 6 bases and J lost 0; bases outside the gene matches: 3. The CDR3 has 15 residues. The CDR3 region is CASRGQGLAKNIQYF. CDR3 nucleotide sequence: TGTGCCAGCAGGGGACAGGGCTTAGCCAAAAACATTCAGTACTTC.

The chain employs TRBV4-1 and TRBJ1-2; a possible D gene is TRBD1 (6 bases). Trimming removed 7 bases at V and 7 bases at J, with 10 bases between. From germline, CDR1 is MGHRA and CDR2 YSYEKL. The CDR3 sequence is 11 residues long. CDR3 DNA sequence: TGCGCCAGCACCAGGGGTGCTGGCTACACCTTC. This encodes CASTRGAGYTF.

This chain links TRBV10-3 with TRBJ2-1; 14 positions agree with TRBD2. CDR1 is ENHRY, CDR2 SYGVKD, per germline. V gave up 7 bases and J gave up 2 bases; unmatched junction bases: 4. The CDR3 totals 16 residues. The CDR3 loop reads CAIMGLAGDTYNEQFF. In DNA form, the CDR3 reads TGTGCCATCATGGGACTAGCGGGAGATACCTACAATGAGCAGTTCTTC.

A few counts support this clone. V gene TRBV6-5 combines with J gene TRBJ1-2; D is uncertain. Per the germline V gene, CDR1 is MNHEY and CDR2 is SVGAGI. V was pared by 0 bases and J by 8 bases, with 13 bases between. The CDR3 length is 14 residues. The CDR3 DNA sequence: TGTGCCAGCAGTTACTCGAGTTTCCGGGGAGGCTACACCTTC. Protein sequence: CASSYSSFRGGYTF.

The CDR3: CASSTQGWMFF. CDR3 in DNA: TGTGCCAGTAGTACACAGGGTTGGATGTTTTTT. This chain links TRBV19 with TRBJ1-4; possible D gene TRBD1, 6 bases. The CDR3 spans 11 residues. Germline lookup yields CDR1 LNHDA and CDR2 SQIVND (reference sequence). V lost 4 bases and J lost 15, with 12 bases in between. Together with reference TRBV19 and TRBJ1-4, the CDR3 gives the full variable domain: DGGITQSPKYLFRKEGQNVTLSCEQNLNHDAMYWYRQDPGQGLRLIYYSQIVNDFQKGDIAEGYSVSREKKESFPLTVTSAQKNPTAFYLCASSTQGWMFFGSGTQLSVL.

The J gene is TRBJ1-2, the V gene TRBV10-3; TRBD1 is a possible D gene (5 bases). CDR1 ENHRY and CDR2 SYGVKD come from the germline V gene. V lost 6 bases and J lost 8, with 13 bases in between. The CDR3 covers 12 residues. CDR3 in amino acids: CAIRDIRYGYTF. The CDR3 DNA reads TGTGCCATCAGGGACATCCGATACGGCTACACCTTC.